These 13 T cell receptor beta chains share one sample of origin, sequenced in a study of T-cell reconstitution after alpha-beta-depleted transplantation in children. Preparation of the TCRbeta library used unique molecular identifiers. In TCRdb, the PCR reads were re-called with MiXCR into one record per CDR3 protein. The sample shows 150,000 to 200,000 distinct CDR3 sequences, about 6.4% of them seen only once. The sample consisted of PBMCs from the stem cell graft donor, taken from the stem cell graft. These receptors originate from a human donor who donated a stem cell graft to a child with Wiskott-Aldrich syndrome.

This clonotype turned up a few times. The chain couples TRBV18 to TRBJ2-7, with D perhaps matching TRBD1 (6 bases). CDR1 is KGHSH, CDR2 LQKENI, per germline. This CDR3 spans 16 amino acids. The V end lost 0 bases, the J end lost 8 bases, and 20 bases lay between the germline ends. DNA for the CDR3: TGTGCCAGCTCACCACCCCTTTTCCAGGGGCCGGGGAAGCAGTACTTC. This gives the protein CASSPPLFQGPGKQYF.

This clonotype was observed many times. This chain joins TRBV20-1 and TRBJ1-2; D is perhaps TRBD1 (5 bases). Germline V gene sequence: CDR1 DFQATT, CDR2 SNEGSKA (reference sequence). The CDR3 loop spans 12 amino acids. Trimming left V 6 bases short and J 8 bases short, with 16 bases between. CDR3 nucleotide sequence: TGCAGTGCGGGGCGGCCAAGGAGCGGCTACACCTTC. It is translated as CSAGRPRSGYTF.

This clonotype was seen repeatedly, ten times or more. The chain uses TRBV25-1 and TRBJ1-1; a weak D match, TRBD1 (6 bases). Germline assignment: CDR1 MGHDK and CDR2 SYGVNS. This CDR3 is 15 amino acids long. Trimming stripped 2 bases from V and 1 base from J, with 11 bases between. The CDR3 bases are TGTGCCAGCAGTGAACTAGACAGGCCGAACACTGAAGCTTTCTTT. Protein product: CASSELDRPNTEAFF.

This clonotype was seen repeatedly, ten times or more. The chain recombines TRBV29-1 with TRBJ2-1; D is uncertain. The V gene lost 4 bases and the J gene lost 4 bases, with 14 bases spanning the gap. The CDR3 is 14 amino acids. Germline CDR1 SQVTM, CDR2 ANQGSEA. As DNA, the CDR3 is TGCAGCGTTGCGGTACACCTTACATACAATGAGCAGTTCTTC. Its protein is CSVAVHLTYNEQFF.

The CDR3 is CASSSWTGISYEQYF. The CDR3 DNA sequence: TGTGCCAGCAGTTCCTGGACAGGGATCTCCTACGAGCAGTACTTC. The chain employs TRBV6-5 and TRBJ2-7; 8 nucleotides align to TRBD1. Germline values: CDR1 MNHEY, CDR2 SVGAGI. The CDR3 runs to 15 residues. The V gene end was trimmed by 4 bases and the J gene end by 0 bases; junction bases not matched to a gene: 5.

This clonotype occurred many times. This chain joins TRBV4-3 and TRBJ2-1; 7 nucleotides align to TRBD1. V dropped 3 bases and J dropped 0; count of bases not matched to a gene: 8. From germline, CDR1 is LGHNA and CDR2 YSLEER. The CDR3 covers 17 residues. The DNA of the CDR3 is TGCGCCAGCAGCCAGAAGGGGGCAGCGAGCTCCTACAATGAGCAGTTCTTC. This sequence encodes CASSQKGAASSYNEQFF.

This clonotype was recorded at least ten times. The genes are TRBV5-1 and TRBJ2-3; 8 nucleotides match TRBD2. The CDR3 consists of 15 residues. Germline CDR1 reads SGHRS; CDR2 reads YFSETQ. Trimming cost V 0 bases and J 2 bases; bases outside gene matches: 2. Here the CDR3 DNA reads TGCGCCAGCAGCTTGGAGCGGGGGTCCACAGATACGCAGTATTTT. It yields the protein CASSLERGSTDTQYF.

This clonotype was found a few times. The gene calls are TRBV2 and TRBJ2-2, with a weak D call TRBD1 (6 bases). V was shortened by 6 bases and J by 2 bases, with 10 bases between the two germline ends. Germline CDR1 and CDR2: SNHLY and FYNNEI. This CDR3 has 14 amino acids. As DNA, the CDR3 is TGTGCCAGCAGCCAACAGGGAAACACCGGGGAGCTGTTTTTT. It is translated as CASSQQGNTGELFF.

V gene TRBV18 combines with J gene TRBJ2-5; no definite D call. V lost 5 bases, J lost 4 bases, and 8 bases lay in between. Germline loops: CDR1 KGHSH, CDR2 LQKENI. The CDR3 contains 12 residues. DNA for the CDR3: TGTGCCAGCTCATCTCCCATAGAGACCCAGTACTTC. Encoded protein: CASSSPIETQYF.

This clonotype has a count of ten or more. The chain is built from TRBV6-5 and TRBJ2-2; 11 nucleotides agree with TRBD2. Germline CDR1 MNHEY, CDR2 SVGAGI. This CDR3 region has 16 residues. The V gene end was trimmed by 4 bases and the J gene end by 5 bases; junction bases not matched to a gene: 6. The CDR3 sequence: CASSSRGTSGTGELFF. The CDR3 DNA sequence: TGTGCCAGCAGTTCTCGAGGGACTAGCGGAACCGGGGAGCTGTTTTTT.

In this sample, this clonotype turned up many times. This chain joins TRBV5-1 and TRBJ2-3, with TRBD1 matching over 9 bases. The germline CDR1 and CDR2 sequences are SGHRS and YFSETQ. After removal of 0 bases from V and 4 bases from J, the junction contained 6 bases not matched to a gene. The CDR3 is 16 residues long. CDR3 in amino acids: CASSLDRGRNADTQYF. DNA of the CDR3: TGCGCCAGCAGCTTGGACAGGGGGCGAAATGCAGATACGCAGTATTTT.

This clonotype was seen at least ten times. The rearrangement joins TRBV27 to TRBJ1-2, with D hard to call. Trimming cost V 2 bases and J 4 bases, with 8 bases left between them. Germline V gene sequence: CDR1 MNHEY, CDR2 SMNVEV (reference sequence). The CDR3 is 13 residues long. The chain's CDR3 is CASSLRGGYGYTF. CDR3 bases: TGTGCCAGCAGTTTACGCGGCGGCTATGGCTACACCTTC.

This clonotype was seen a handful of times. The V gene is TRBV5-1, the J gene TRBJ2-5, with D uncertain. The CDR3 is 14 residues long. Germline CDR1 is SGHRS and CDR2 is YFSETQ. The V end was cut by 4 bases, the J end by 2 bases, with 12 bases between. The CDR3 sequence is CASSNYQRQETQYF. DNA of the CDR3: TGCGCCAGCAGCAACTACCAGAGGCAAGAGACCCAGTACTTC.